This is a list of T cell receptor beta chains from one sample in a study of post-analysis software for immune sequencing data. One entry per CDR3 protein results from TCRdb running MiXCR on the PCR reads. The table records about 540,000 distinct CDR3 sequences, roughly 34% of them present only once. Material: blood. Source of these receptors: a girl aged 2-17 years with multiple sclerosis. Both conserved end residues are part of each CDR3. Each record gives: CDR3 protein, CDR3 DNA, V gene, clone size, J gene, D gene. D genes are given only for firm matches. Only part of the rows carry a size: once, few, many, or a class if the clone is expanded.

CSASNLEQYF,TGCAGTGCTAGTAATCTCGAGCAGTACTTC,TRBV20-1,few,TRBJ2-7,.
CASSLNLDRGQFF,TGTGCCAGCAGTTTAAACCTAGATCGGGGGCAGTTCTTC,TRBV28,.,TRBJ2-1,.
CASSSLGGRGMNTEAFF,TGTGCCAGCAGCTCCCTCGGGGGACGTGGGATGAACACTGAAGCTTTCTTT,TRBV5-6,.,TRBJ1-1,.
CAISEVRIPTETQYF,TGTGCCATCAGTGAAGTCCGGATCCCTACAGAGACCCAGTACTTC,TRBV10-3,few,TRBJ2-5,.
CASSTGTGWTGELFF,TGCGCCAGCAGCACAGGGACAGGGTGGACCGGGGAGCTGTTTTTT,TRBV5-1,.,TRBJ2-2,TRBD1
CASSLRLGASYTF,TGTGCCAGCAGCTTAAGGCTGGGGGCGAGCTACACCTTC,TRBV7-8,.,TRBJ1-2,.
CASSSRQQGWGTDTQYF,TGTGCCAGCAGTTCCCGCCAACAGGGATGGGGCACAGATACGCAGTATTTT,TRBV12-3/TRBV12-4,few,TRBJ2-3,.
CASSPGLGIVYEQYF,TGTGCCAGCAGCCCTGGTCTAGGAATTGTATACGAGCAGTACTTC,TRBV7-6,.,TRBJ2-7,.
CASSLLDRGSYNEQFF,TGCGCCAGCAGCCTACTGGACAGGGGCTCCTACAATGAGCAGTTCTTC,TRBV5-1,.,TRBJ2-1,TRBD1
CASSMADPYQETQYF,TGTGCCAGTAGTATGGCGGACCCCTACCAAGAGACCCAGTACTTC,TRBV6-6,few,TRBJ2-5,.
CSARRLNPDQWQFF,TGCAGTGCTAGACGATTAAATCCCGACCAATGGCAGTTCTTC,TRBV20-1,few,TRBJ2-1,.
CSVATGAGEPQHF,TGCAGCGTTGCGACGGGGGCTGGGGAGCCCCAGCATTTT,TRBV29-1,.,TRBJ1-5,.
CASSLGGGSTGELFF,TGTGCCAGCAGCTTAGGAGGGGGCAGCACCGGGGAGCTGTTTTTT,TRBV7-8,few,TRBJ2-2,TRBD1
CASSPRGTDTQYF,TGTGCCAGCAGCCCCCGGGGCACAGATACGCAGTATTTT,TRBV18,many,TRBJ2-3,.
CSAIVLDVDTQYF,TGCAGTGCTATAGTCCTAGATGTAGATACGCAGTATTTT,TRBV20-1,few,TRBJ2-3,.